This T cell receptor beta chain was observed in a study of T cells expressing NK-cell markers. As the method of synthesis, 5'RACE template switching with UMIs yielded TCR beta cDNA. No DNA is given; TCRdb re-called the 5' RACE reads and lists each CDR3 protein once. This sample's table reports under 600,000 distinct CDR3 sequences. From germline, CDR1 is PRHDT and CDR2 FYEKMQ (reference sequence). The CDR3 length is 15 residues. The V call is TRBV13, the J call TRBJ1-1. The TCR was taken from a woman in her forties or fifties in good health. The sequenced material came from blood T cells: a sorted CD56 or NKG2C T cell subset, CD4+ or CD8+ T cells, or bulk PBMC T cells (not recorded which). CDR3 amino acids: CASSPSGTARTEAFF.